This entry describes one TCR beta chain. Symptom resolution, clearance, or two negative PCRs marked the recovered donors of Cohort 3. The data are from a study of blood T cell repertoires in COVID-19. Looking at the study overall: Samples representing acute and convalescent COVID-19 were sourced from the United States, Italy and Spain. T cells, B-cell-depleted T cells, or PBMCs provided the cDNA or gDNA that served as material.

The data were produced by immunoSEQ multiplex PCR, yet TCRdb's version contains in-frame clones alone and is incomplete. The data contain more than 200,000 clones, 85% to 90% of them seen just once; the ten biggest clones take up roughly 3.7%. The V end was cut by 6 bases, the J end by 2 bases, with 10 bases between. Germline CDR1 reads MNHEY; CDR2 reads SVGAGI. The CDR3 consists of 13 residues. The specimen was PBMCs or T cells enriched from blood (not recorded which). The V call is TRBV6-5, the J call TRBJ1-1; D gene uncertain. This TCR was sampled from a woman in her thirties who had recovered from COVID-19. The CDR3: CASRKERNTEAFF. The DNA for the CDR3 is TGTGCCAGCAGGAAGGAGCGTAACACTGAAGCTTTCTTT.